The 2 T cell receptor beta chains below all came from one sample that was sequenced in a study of identical twins. TCRdb recomputed calls from the 5' RACE reads with MiXCR, one row per CDR3 protein. This sample has about 570,000 distinct CDR3 sequences, with more than 9% found just once. A further study also used this sample, focusing on yellow fever vaccine responses in identical twins.

Sequences were obtained from PBMCs. The receptors derive from a woman under 30 in good health.

The chain employs TRBV6-2 or TRBV6-3 and TRBJ2-7; D remains ambiguous. CDR3 length: 13 amino acids. Germline V gene sequence: CDR1 MNHEY, CDR2 SVGEGT. V gave up 6 bases and J gave up 1 base, with 10 bases separating them. The CDR3 protein is CASRHPRSYEQYF. The DNA for the CDR3 is TGTGCCAGCAGACACCCCAGGTCCTACGAGCAGTACTTC.

This clonotype was seen a handful of times. The chain joins TRBV20-1 to TRBJ2-1; D not certain. Germline values: CDR1 DFQATT, CDR2 SNEGSKA (reference sequence). CDR3 length: 14 residues. The V gene lost 6 bases and the J gene lost 0 bases, with 12 bases spanning the gap. CDR3 DNA: TGCAGTGCCCCCGCGATGTACTCCTACAATGAGCAGTTCTTC. It is translated as CSAPAMYSYNEQFF.